This passage covers 24 T cell receptor beta chains from one sample sequenced in a study of beta chain features in type 1 diabetes. Points from the study as a whole: People with Type 1 diabetes carried modestly yet significantly shorter TCRB CDR3s in all four CD4+ subsets.

For these TCRs, the target antigens are not known. TCRB transcripts that were expressed got sequenced, as all of the isolated RNA had been reverse transcribed. The data were produced by immunoSEQ multiplex PCR, yet TCRdb's version contains in-frame clones alone and is incomplete. The sample has 25,000 to 30,000 clones; 50% to 65% are singletons. The sample comprised Tregs from blood. The receptors here all came from a woman between 18 and 29 years old with type 1 diabetes.

V is TRBV7-2 and J is TRBJ2-2; 9 bases are shared with TRBD2. The CDR3 contains 15 residues. V lost 5 bases, J lost 8 bases, and 9 bases stayed unmatched. Germline V gives CDR1 SGHTA, CDR2 FQGNSA. The CDR3 sequence: CASSISLAGGGELFF. In DNA form, the CDR3 reads TGTGCCAGCAGCATCTCACTAGCGGGCGGAGGGGAGCTGTTTTTT.

J is TRBJ2-3 and V is TRBV15, with D uncertain. Between the trimmed V and J ends, which lost 1 base and 2 bases, there was a span of 7 bases. Germline V gene lookup returns CDR1 LNHNV and CDR2 YYDKDF (reference sequence). The CDR3 has 14 amino acids. The DNA for the CDR3 is TGTGCCACCAGCAGAGTTCTTTTCACAGATACGCAGTATTTT. Its translation: CATSRVLFTDTQYF.

The rearrangement uses TRBV6-5 and TRBJ2-7; no definite D call. The CDR3 has 13 residues. Germline V lookup: CDR1 MNHEY, CDR2 SVGAGI. V was pared by 6 bases and J by 7 bases, with 16 bases between. The CDR3 nucleotides read TGTGCCAGCAGCCGCCTACTCCCCACAGAGCAGTACGTC. This gives the protein CASSRLLPTEQYV.

The chain links TRBV19 to TRBJ1-2; D not certain. The germline V gene has CDR1 LNHDA and CDR2 SQIVND (reference sequence). The CDR3 is 14 residues long. V lost 5 bases and J lost 3, with 13 bases in between. In nucleotides, the CDR3 is TGTGCCAGTAGTGGTGAGGGATATGACTATGGCTACACCTTC. This encodes CASSGEGYDYGYTF.

This clone was detected a few times. The chain combines TRBV2 with TRBJ2-7, with a tentative D call TRBD2 (6 bases). Trimming removed 6 bases from V and 2 bases from J, with 14 bases in between. Germline CDR1 and CDR2: SNHLY and FYNNEI. This CDR3 spans 14 amino acids. The CDR3 region is CASSEDYKTYEQYF. The CDR3 nucleotides read TGTGCCAGCAGCGAGGACTATAAGACCTACGAGCAGTACTTC.

The V call is TRBV7-2, the J call TRBJ1-2; D gene ambiguous. V lost 3 bases, J lost 8 bases, and 16 bases lay in between. The CDR3 sequence is 14 residues long. Germline V gene data show CDR1 as SGHTA and CDR2 as FQGNSA. The CDR3 region is CASSLSLRERGYTF. The CDR3 DNA follows: TGTGCCAGCAGCTTGTCCCTCCGAGAGAGGGGCTACACCTTC. The variable domain in full, with the rest retrieved from reference TRBV7-2 and TRBJ1-2, is GAGVSQSPSNKVTEKGKDVELRCDPISGHTALYWYRQSLGQGLEFLIYFQGNSAPDKSGLPSDRFSAERTGGSVSTLTIQRTQQEDSAVYLCASSLSLRERGYTFGSGTRLTVV.

The gene calls are TRBV5-1 and TRBJ2-2, with D possibly matching TRBD2 (6 bases). Germline CDR1 reads SGHRS; CDR2 reads YFSETQ. This CDR3 comprises 16 residues. Trimming removed 4 bases at V and 3 bases at J, with 16 bases between. As DNA, the CDR3 is TGCGCCAGCAGCGGTTTGGAGGGAGAGGACACCGGGGAGCTGTTTTTT. This gives the protein CASSGLEGEDTGELFF.

V gene TRBV29-1 combines with J gene TRBJ2-5; 7 bases match TRBD2. The CDR3 totals 14 residues. Trimming cost V 2 bases and J 4 bases; bases outside gene matches: 7. Germline CDR1 is SQVTM and CDR2 is ANQGSEA. The CDR3 protein is CSVESGELGETQYF. CDR3 in DNA: TGCAGCGTTGAAAGCGGGGAACTAGGAGAGACCCAGTACTTC.

J is TRBJ1-4 and V is TRBV5-4; weak D call: TRBD1 (6 bases). The germline CDR1 and CDR2 sequences are SGHNT and YYREEE (reference sequence). Trimming cost V 2 bases and J 5 bases, with 10 bases left between them. CDR3 length: 14 amino acids. The DNA for the CDR3 is TGTGCCAGCAGCTTACAGGGCCCGAATGAAAAACTGTTTTTT. Translating gives CASSLQGPNEKLFF.

The chain links TRBV19 to TRBJ2-2; TRBD1 matches at 9 bases. The CDR3 is 17 amino acids. Per germline, CDR1 LNHDA and CDR2 SQIVND (reference sequence). The ends lost 5 bases at V and 1 base at J; junction bases unmatched: 8. In nucleotides, the CDR3 is TGTGCCAGTAGTCTCTGGACAGGGGTGGGGAACACCGGGGAGCTGTTTTTT. Its translation is CASSLWTGVGNTGELFF.

This sequence joins TRBV28 and TRBJ2-1; TRBD2 matches at 12 bases. Germline V gives CDR1 MDHEN, CDR2 SYDVKM. The CDR3 consists of 15 residues. Losses at the gene ends were 3 bases for V and 5 bases for J; bases not matched to a gene: 2. DNA of the CDR3: TGTGCCAGCAGTTTGAGGACTAGCGGGAACAATGAGCAGTTCTTC. Translated, it gives CASSLRTSGNNEQFF.

The rearrangement uses TRBV7-8 and TRBJ2-7; possible D gene TRBD2, 5 bases. Trimming stripped 1 base from V and 6 bases from J, with 10 bases between. CDR1 SGHVS and CDR2 FQNEAQ come from the germline V gene. The CDR3 is 13 residues long. CDR3 sequence (DNA): TGTGCCAGCAGCTTAGGAGAGGGCCTCGAGCAGTACGTC. This gives the protein CASSLGEGLEQYV.

This clone was counted a single time. The chain joins TRBV27 to TRBJ2-2, with 7 positions matching TRBD2. With 5 bases clipped from V and 6 bases from J, the junction kept 6 bases outside the gene matches. The CDR3 contains 14 residues. Germline V gene sequence: CDR1 MNHEY, CDR2 SMNVEV (reference sequence). CDR3 sequence reads: CASSPGRLAGELFF. CDR3 sequence (DNA): TGTGCCAGCAGTCCCGGGAGGTTGGCCGGGGAGCTGTTTTTT.

J is TRBJ2-5 and V is TRBV7-2; the match to TRBD2 covers 13 bases. Germline V lookup: CDR1 SGHTA, CDR2 FQGNSA. V lost 1 base to trimming and J lost 5 bases; unmatched junction nucleotides: 4. The CDR3 covers 16 residues. The CDR3 here is CASSLGRLAGGETQYF. The CDR3 DNA reads TGTGCCAGCAGCTTAGGGCGACTAGCGGGAGGTGAGACCCAGTACTTC.

V is TRBV29-1 and J is TRBJ2-1; 10 bases agree with TRBD2. The J segment lost 4 bases and the V segment lost 7 bases, leaving 4 bases of the junction unmatched. The CDR3 has 13 residues. The V gene's germline CDR1 is SQVTM and CDR2 ANQGSEA. Here the CDR3 reads CSAVTSGYNEQFF. The CDR3 DNA reads as TGCAGCGCCGTGACTAGCGGGTACAATGAGCAGTTCTTC.

The rearrangement joins TRBV2 to TRBJ2-5; the D gene is possibly TRBD1 (5 bases). The V gene's germline CDR1 is SNHLY and CDR2 FYNNEI. This CDR3 has 11 residues. V dropped 8 bases and J dropped 1 base, with 5 bases sitting between them. The CDR3: CASGAQETQYF. As DNA, the CDR3 is TGTGCCAGCGGGGCCCAAGAGACCCAGTACTTC.

The chain has TRBV2 and TRBJ2-1; TRBD2 aligns across 10 bases. The CDR3 is 14 residues long. Germline V gene data show CDR1 as SNHLY and CDR2 as FYNNEI. V dropped 7 bases and J dropped 6; count of bases not matched to a gene: 6. CDR3 DNA sequence: TGTGCCAGCACACGGACTAGCGGTAGCAATGAGCAGTTCTTC. Protein: CASTRTSGSNEQFF.

The V and J genes are TRBV6-5 and TRBJ1-3; D not certain. Looked up from germline, CDR1 is MNHEY and CDR2 is SVGAGI. Trimming pared 6 bases from V and 1 base from J, leaving 10 bases between. The CDR3 length is 14 residues. The DNA for the CDR3 is TGTGCCAGCAGCCCCGGGGTGTCTGGAAACACCATATATTTT. Translating it yields CASSPGVSGNTIYF.

V is TRBV6-1 and J is TRBJ1-1, with D perhaps matching TRBD1 (5 bases). CDR1 is MNHNS, CDR2 SASEGT, per germline. The V and J ends lost 4 bases and 0 bases respectively, with 12 bases between them. This CDR3 has 15 residues. CDR3 nucleotide sequence: TGTGCCAGCAGTGGCACGGGGGACGTGAACACTGAAGCTTTCTTT. As protein: CASSGTGDVNTEAFF.

This clone was observed once. V usage is TRBV6-4 and J usage is TRBJ2-3; D is undetermined. Germline CDR1 and CDR2: MRHNA and SNTAGT. The CDR3 totals 13 residues. With 2 bases removed from V and 0 bases from J, the gap between germline ends came to 3 bases. The CDR3 coding sequence is TGTGCCAGCAGTGACCCTAGCACAGATACGCAGTATTTT. Its protein is CASSDPSTDTQYF.

The rearrangement links TRBV7-9 to TRBJ2-3, with 7 positions matching TRBD2. After removal of 3 bases from V and 0 bases from J, the junction contained 6 bases not matched to a gene. Germline V lookup: CDR1 SEHNR, CDR2 FQNEAQ (reference sequence). This CDR3 comprises 16 residues. As DNA, the CDR3 is TGTGCCAGCAGCTTTGTCCTAGCGGTTAGCACAGATACGCAGTATTTT. It codes for CASSFVLAVSTDTQYF.

The rearrangement joins TRBV18 to TRBJ1-1; a weak D match, TRBD1 (5 bases). CDR1 and CDR2 from the germline V gene are KGHSH and LQKENI. The CDR3 is 14 amino acids. Trimming left V 8 bases short and J 1 base short, with 14 bases between. The CDR3 nucleotides are TGTGCCAGCCCAGTGAGCGGGGGGAACACTGAAGCTTTCTTT. Translation: CASPVSGGNTEAFF.

This chain connects TRBV4-2 to TRBJ2-3; 9 bases are a match to TRBD2. The CDR3 spans 17 residues. Germline assignment: CDR1 LGHNA and CDR2 YNFKEQ. Unmatched junction bases numbered 13, after V lost 4 bases and J lost 5 bases. The CDR3 spells CASSLSPGELAGDTQYF. Written as DNA, the CDR3 is TGTGCCAGCAGCCTCTCCCCGGGGGAACTAGCGGGAGATACGCAGTATTTT.

This rearrangement joins TRBV29-1 to TRBJ1-1, with 7 bases lining up with TRBD1. V shed 2 bases and J 7 bases; nucleotides not matched to a gene: 7. The germline V gene encodes CDR1 SQVTM and CDR2 ANQGSEA. The CDR3 is 13 amino acids. In DNA form, the CDR3 reads TGCAGCGTTGAAAGGAACCGGGACAGTGAAGCTTTCTTT. Translating gives CSVERNRDSEAFF.